This is a list of T cell receptor beta chains from one sample in a study of blood T cell repertoires in COVID-19. TCRdb's table, derived via immunoSEQ multiplex PCR, lists solely in-frame clones and lacks some. The sample lists under 200,000 clones, approximately 86% occurring once. The specimen sequenced was peripheral blood. All receptors derive from a man aged 65 to 79 with acute or convalescent COVID-19. Both conserved end residues are part of each CDR3. D genes are given only for firm matches. The size field is filled for only some rows; it gives once, few, many or a size class.

J,size,D,V,CDR3,DNA
TRBJ2-5,-,-,TRBV5-1,CASSLATGGAETQYF,TGCGCCAGCAGCTTGGCTACCGGTGGGGCAGAGACCCAGTACTTC
TRBJ1-1,-,TRBD1,TRBV9,CASSPGGWSTEAFF,TGTGCCAGCAGTCCAGGGGGTTGGTCCACCGAAGCTTTCTTT
TRBJ2-3,once,-,TRBV5-4,CASSLDFAGTSTDTQYF,TGTGCCAGCAGCCTGGATTTTGCGGGAACTAGCACAGATACGCAGTATTTT
TRBJ1-6,few,-,TRBV7-2,CASRGAESSPLHF,TGTGCCAGCAGGGGGGCTGAGAGCTCACCCCTCCACTTT
TRBJ2-1,-,TRBD1,TRBV18,CASSLSYRGEGSYNEQFF,TGTGCCAGCTCACTATCATACAGGGGAGAGGGGTCCTACAATGAGCAGTTCTTC
TRBJ1-5,-,-,TRBV2,CASKPDSNQPQHF,TGTGCCAGCAAGCCCGATAGCAATCAGCCCCAGCATTTT
TRBJ2-5,-,TRBD1,TRBV5-1,CASSLTGQGVETQYF,TGCGCCAGCAGCCTAACGGGACAGGGGGTGGAGACCCAGTACTTC
TRBJ2-7,-,TRBD2,TRBV7-3,CASSLMASGAYEQYF,TGTGCCAGCAGCTTAATGGCTAGCGGAGCCTACGAGCAGTACTTC
TRBJ1-1,-,-,TRBV5-1,CASSSQGEGGTEAFF,TGCGCCAGCAGCTCCCAAGGGGAGGGAGGCACTGAAGCTTTCTTT
TRBJ1-1,-,TRBD1,TRBV12-3/TRBV12-4,CASRNTGGTEAFF,TGTGCCAGCAGGAACACAGGGGGCACTGAAGCTTTCTTT
TRBJ2-5,-,TRBD1,TRBV7-2,CASSFQQGLQETQYF,TGTGCCAGCAGCTTCCAACAGGGGCTGCAAGAGACCCAGTACTTC
TRBJ1-5,once,TRBD1,TRBV10-1,CASFLGGQGVNQPQHF,TGCGCCAGCTTCCTAGGGGGACAGGGGGTCAATCAGCCCCAGCATTTT
TRBJ2-2,-,TRBD2,TRBV7-2,CASSNPSGRSTGELFF,TGTGCCAGCAGCAACCCTAGCGGGAGAAGCACCGGGGAGCTGTTTTTT
TRBJ2-3,-,-,TRBV7-6,CASSPWAANKDTQYF,TGTGCCAGCAGCCCATGGGCAGCAAATAAAGATACGCAGTATTTT
TRBJ2-5,once,-,TRBV20-1,CSATDRVGGAQYF,TGCAGTGCTACTGACAGGGTGGGGGGGGCCCAGTACTTC
TRBJ1-1,-,TRBD1,TRBV19,CASSMVRRGQTEAFF,TGTGCCAGTAGTATGGTACGCAGGGGGCAGACTGAAGCTTTCTTT
TRBJ2-7,-,TRBD2,TRBV6-1,CASSENAWREGSYEQYF,TGTGCCAGCAGTGAAAACGCTTGGCGGGAGGGGTCCTACGAGCAGTACTTC
TRBJ2-7,-,-,TRBV7-6,CASSLAGDSSYEQYF,TGTGCCAGCAGCTTAGCGGGGGACTCCTCCTACGAGCAGTACTTC
TRBJ2-1,few,TRBD1,TRBV11-1,CASSLRDRGYRQFF,TGTGCCAGCAGCCTTCGGGACAGGGGATATAGGCAGTTCTTC
TRBJ2-1,many,TRBD1,TRBV5-1,CASSPGTGSYNEQFF,TGCGCCAGCAGCCCCGGGACAGGCTCCTACAATGAGCAGTTCTTC
TRBJ2-1,once,-,TRBV1,CTSSPQTSGGVNEQFF,TGCACCAGCAGCCCTCAGACTAGCGGGGGGGTCAATGAGCAGTTCTTC
TRBJ2-5,-,-,TRBV4-3,CASSQVWGEETQYF,TGCGCCAGCAGCCAAGTTTGGGGGGAAGAGACCCAGTACTTC
TRBJ1-1,-,-,TRBV7-9,CASSLRGANTEAFF,TGTGCCAGCAGCTTAAGGGGCGCGAACACTGAAGCTTTCTTT
TRBJ2-3,-,TRBD2,TRBV10-1,CASNRLAITDTQYF,TGCGCCAGCAACCGACTAGCGATAACAGATACGCAGTATTTT
TRBJ2-4,-,-,TRBV9,CASSALGVHSNIQYF,TGTGCCAGCAGCGCCCTCGGGGTGCATTCAAACATTCAGTACTTC
TRBJ1-3,-,-,TRBV3-1/TRBV3-2,CASSPSSGNTIYF,TGTGCCAGCAGCCCGAGCTCTGGAAACACCATATATTTT
TRBJ1-2,-,-,TRBV3-1/TRBV3-2,CASSQEGRGYTF,TGTGCCAGCAGCCAAGAGGGGAGGGGCTACACCTTC
TRBJ2-7,-,TRBD2,TRBV6-2/TRBV6-3,CASRPSGGPYEQYF,TGTGCCAGCAGACCTAGCGGGGGGCCCTACGAGCAGTACTTC
TRBJ2-3,-,-,TRBV3-1/TRBV3-2,CASSQHIGTITDTQYF,TGTGCCAGCAGCCAACATATTGGGACAATCACAGATACGCAGTATTTT
TRBJ2-5,-,TRBD2,TRBV6-5,CASTGGETQYF,TGTGCCAGCACGGGGGGGGAGACCCAGTACTTC
TRBJ2-3,-,-,TRBV28,CASSTTTDTQYF,TGTGCCAGCAGTACTACCACAGATACGCAGTATTTT
TRBJ2-3,-,-,TRBV5-1,CASKRGDGTDTQYF,TGCGCCAGCAAAAGGGGTGATGGCACAGATACGCAGTATTTT
TRBJ2-3,-,TRBD2,TRBV3-1/TRBV3-2,CASRKTSGGGGTDTQYF,TGTGCCAGCAGAAAGACTAGCGGGGGAGGTGGAACAGATACGCAGTATTTT
TRBJ2-7,few,TRBD1,TRBV15,CATSRDLQGAYEQYF,TGTGCCACCAGCAGAGATCTACAGGGGGCCTACGAGCAGTACTTC
TRBJ2-3,once,-,TRBV7-3,CASSPEGEGTQYF,TGTGCCAGCAGCCCCGAGGGGGAGGGTACGCAGTATTTT
TRBJ2-1,-,TRBD1,TRBV7-8,CASSFHRGEEFF,TGTGCCAGCAGCTTCCACAGGGGGGAAGAGTTCTTC
TRBJ2-1,once,-,TRBV4-2,CASSQVSAGYSYNEQFF,TGTGCCAGCAGCCAAGTATCAGCGGGTTACTCCTACAATGAGCAGTTCTTC
TRBJ1-6,-,-,TRBV30,CAWSGGGSPLHF,TGTGCCTGGAGTGGGGGGGGTTCACCCCTCCACTTT
TRBJ1-3,-,TRBD1,TRBV7-2,CASRPQGASGNTIYF,TGTGCCAGCAGGCCACAGGGGGCATCTGGAAACACCATATATTTT
TRBJ1-5,-,-,TRBV18,CASSPAAGPYQPQHF,TGTGCCAGCTCACCAGCAGCAGGCCCCTATCAGCCCCAGCATTTT
TRBJ1-6,few,-,TRBV4-3,CASSQAFGDMVLRDNSPLHF,TGCGCCAGCAGCCAAGCTTTCGGGGACATGGTTTTAAGGGATAATTCACCCCTCCACTTT
TRBJ2-3,-,-,TRBV28,CASSLLADTQYF,TGTGCCAGCAGTTTATTGGCCGATACGCAGTATTTT
TRBJ2-5,-,-,TRBV5-1,CASSHGVAEETQYF,TGCGCCAGCAGCCACGGGGTAGCAGAAGAGACCCAGTACTTC
TRBJ2-2,-,-,TRBV18,CASSPRDQGVLFF,TGTGCCAGCTCACCACGCGATCAAGGGGTGCTGTTTTTT
TRBJ2-1,-,-,TRBV7-3,CASSSGGASYGRQFF,TGTGCCAGCAGCTCAGGTGGGGCATCTTATGGAAGGCAGTTCTTC
TRBJ2-2,few,-,TRBV30,CAWSRLGESTGELFF,TGTGCCTGGAGTAGGTTAGGGGAAAGCACCGGGGAGCTGTTTTTT
TRBJ1-4,-,-,TRBV11-2,CASSLAQGLGEKLFF,TGTGCCAGCAGCTTAGCCCAGGGACTAGGGGAAAAACTGTTTTTT
TRBJ2-5,-,-,TRBV6-2/TRBV6-3,CASSFPAGETQYF,TGTGCCAGCAGTTTCCCCGCGGGGGAGACCCAGTACTTC
TRBJ2-6,few,-,TRBV6-5,CASSSKGGSGANVLTF,TGTGCCAGCAGTTCCAAAGGGGGCTCTGGGGCCAACGTCCTGACTTTC